The clone carrying this TCR beta chain was picked up a small number of times. What it binds is unknown. A single record per CDR3 protein comes from TCRdb applying MiXCR to the reads. Among roughly 920,000 distinct CDR3 sequences listed, roughly 30% were seen once. This CDR3 spans 16 amino acids. The germline V gene has CDR1 LNHNV and CDR2 YYDKDF (reference sequence). Between the trimmed V and J ends, which lost 5 bases and 8 bases, there was a span of 19 bases. This entry is derived from a study of T cell repertoires in cytomegalovirus infection. Overall study context: CMV epitopes used comprised recently identified HLA-C-restricted ones and well-studied HLA-B-restricted ones. It was the public TCR beta signatures that indicated both CMV infection and matching HLA type.

Findings and limits, study-wide: Cumulative public TCR beta family frequency identified carriers of CMV plus the relevant HLA. In two of eight donors, the top clonotype was HLA-C-restricted CMV-specific.

Sequenced material: cultured CD8+ T cells from PBMCs, taken from culture after CMV antigen stimulation. V is TRBV15 and J is TRBJ1-6, with D maybe TRBD1 (6 bases). This clonotype was sampled from a human donor in good health (CMV status not recorded). Some clones in this sample may be carry-over from other donors' samples. Written as DNA, the CDR3 is TGTGCCACCAGCCTTTTTAAACAGGGAATCGATTCACCCCTCCACTTT. Translation: CATSLFKQGIDSPLHF. Combining the CDR3 with reference TRBV15 and TRBJ1-6 gives the whole variable domain DAMVIQNPRYQVTQFGKPVTLSCSQTLNHNVMYWYQQKSSQAPKLLFHYYDKDFNNEADTPDNFQSRRPNTSFCFLDIRSPGLGDTAMYLCATSLFKQGIDSPLHFGNGTRLTVT.